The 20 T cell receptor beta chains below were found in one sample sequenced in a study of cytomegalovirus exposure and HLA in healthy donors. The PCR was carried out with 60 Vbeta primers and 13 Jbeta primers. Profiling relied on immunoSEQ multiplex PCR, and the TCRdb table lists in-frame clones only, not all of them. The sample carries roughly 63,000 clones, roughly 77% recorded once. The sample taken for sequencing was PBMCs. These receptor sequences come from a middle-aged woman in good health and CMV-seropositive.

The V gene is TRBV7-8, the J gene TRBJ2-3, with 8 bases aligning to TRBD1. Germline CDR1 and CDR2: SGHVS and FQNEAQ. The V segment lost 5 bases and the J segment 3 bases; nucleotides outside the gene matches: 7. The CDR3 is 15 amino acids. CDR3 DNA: TGTGCCAGCAGCCCAGACAGGGGTGCAACAGATACGCAGTATTTT. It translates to CASSPDRGATDTQYF.

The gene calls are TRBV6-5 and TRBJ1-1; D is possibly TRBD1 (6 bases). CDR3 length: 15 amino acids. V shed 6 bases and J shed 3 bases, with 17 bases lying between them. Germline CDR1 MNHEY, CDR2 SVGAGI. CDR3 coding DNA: TGTGCCAGCAGCCCACAGGCCAGGGGCGACACTGAAGCTTTCTTT. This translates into CASSPQARGDTEAFF.

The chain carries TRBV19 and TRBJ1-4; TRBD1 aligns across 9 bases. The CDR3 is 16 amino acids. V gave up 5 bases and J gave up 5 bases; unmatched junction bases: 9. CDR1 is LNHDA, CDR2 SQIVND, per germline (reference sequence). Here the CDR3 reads CASSPTGGTGNEKLFF. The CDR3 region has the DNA TGTGCCAGTAGTCCCACTGGCGGGACAGGGAATGAAAAACTGTTTTTT.

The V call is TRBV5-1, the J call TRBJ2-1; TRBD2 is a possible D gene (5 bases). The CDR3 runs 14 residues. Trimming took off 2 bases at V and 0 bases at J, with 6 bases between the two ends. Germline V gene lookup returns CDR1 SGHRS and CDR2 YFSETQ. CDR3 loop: CASSFGDSYNEQFF. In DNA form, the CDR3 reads TGCGCCAGCAGCTTCGGGGACTCCTACAATGAGCAGTTCTTC.

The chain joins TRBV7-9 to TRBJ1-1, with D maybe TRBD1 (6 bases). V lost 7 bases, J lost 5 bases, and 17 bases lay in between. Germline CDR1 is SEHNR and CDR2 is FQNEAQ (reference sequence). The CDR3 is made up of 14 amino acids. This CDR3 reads CASILGGLETEAFF. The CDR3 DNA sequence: TGTGCCAGCATCCTCGGGGGGCTTGAGACTGAAGCTTTCTTT.

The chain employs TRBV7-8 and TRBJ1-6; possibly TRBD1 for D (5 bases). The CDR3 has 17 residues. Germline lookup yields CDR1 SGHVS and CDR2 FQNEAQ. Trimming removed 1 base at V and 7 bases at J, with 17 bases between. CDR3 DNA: TGTGCCAGCAGCTTAGGTGGGCAGGGACTAGGGAATTCACCCCTCCACTTT. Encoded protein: CASSLGGQGLGNSPLHF.

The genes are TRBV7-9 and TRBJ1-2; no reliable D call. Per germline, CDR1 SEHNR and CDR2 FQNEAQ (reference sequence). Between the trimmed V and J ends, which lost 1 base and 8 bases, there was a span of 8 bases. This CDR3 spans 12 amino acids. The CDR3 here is CASSLGRVGYTF. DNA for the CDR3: TGTGCCAGCAGCTTAGGGAGGGTCGGCTACACCTTC.

The CDR3 spells CASSWAGRETEAFF. CDR3 DNA sequence: TGCGCCAGCAGCTGGGCGGGGAGGGAGACTGAAGCTTTCTTT. This chain connects TRBV5-1 to TRBJ1-1; D is undetermined. The V and J ends lost 3 bases and 5 bases respectively, with 14 bases between them. The CDR3 is 14 residues long. Germline values: CDR1 SGHRS, CDR2 YFSETQ.

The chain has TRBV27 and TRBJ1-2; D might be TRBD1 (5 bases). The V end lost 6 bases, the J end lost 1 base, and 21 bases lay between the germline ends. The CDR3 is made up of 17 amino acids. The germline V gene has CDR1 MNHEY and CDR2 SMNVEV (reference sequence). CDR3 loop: CASRPGQGKGSNYGYTF. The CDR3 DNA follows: TGTGCCAGCAGGCCCGGCCAGGGCAAGGGAAGTAACTATGGCTACACCTTC.

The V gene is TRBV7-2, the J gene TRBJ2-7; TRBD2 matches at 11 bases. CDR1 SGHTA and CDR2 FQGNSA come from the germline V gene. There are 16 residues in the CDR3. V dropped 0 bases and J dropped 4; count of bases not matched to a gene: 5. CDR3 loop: CASSLASGGASYEQYF. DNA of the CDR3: TGTGCCAGCAGCTTAGCTAGCGGGGGGGCTTCGTACGAGCAGTACTTC.

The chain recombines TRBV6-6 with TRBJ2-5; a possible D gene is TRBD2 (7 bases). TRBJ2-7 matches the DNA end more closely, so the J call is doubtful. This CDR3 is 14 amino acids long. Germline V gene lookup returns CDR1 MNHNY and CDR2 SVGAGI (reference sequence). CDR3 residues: CASTLGGQNYEQYF. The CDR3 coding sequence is TGTGCCAGCACCTTGGGGGGGCAGAACTACGAGCAGTACTTC.

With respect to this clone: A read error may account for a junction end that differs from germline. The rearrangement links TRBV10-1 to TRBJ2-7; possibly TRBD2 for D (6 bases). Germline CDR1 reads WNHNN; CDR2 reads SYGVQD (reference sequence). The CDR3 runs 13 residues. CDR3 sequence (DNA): TGCACCAGCGGGCTAAACCTAGGGGACGAGCAGTACTTC. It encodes CTSGLNLGDEQYF.

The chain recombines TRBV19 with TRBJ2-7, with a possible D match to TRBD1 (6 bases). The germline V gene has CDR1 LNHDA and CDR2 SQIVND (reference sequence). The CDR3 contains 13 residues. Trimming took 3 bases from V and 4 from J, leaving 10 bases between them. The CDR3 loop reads CASSIGGQYEQYF. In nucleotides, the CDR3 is TGTGCCAGTAGTATCGGAGGACAGTACGAGCAGTACTTC.

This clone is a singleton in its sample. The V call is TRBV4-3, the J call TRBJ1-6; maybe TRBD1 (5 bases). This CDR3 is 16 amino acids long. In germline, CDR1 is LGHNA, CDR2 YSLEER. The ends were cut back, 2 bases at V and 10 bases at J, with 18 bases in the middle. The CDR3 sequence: CASSQSRGVFWSPLHF. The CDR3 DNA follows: TGCGCCAGCAGCCAATCTCGGGGGGTTTTTTGGTCACCCCTCCACTTT.

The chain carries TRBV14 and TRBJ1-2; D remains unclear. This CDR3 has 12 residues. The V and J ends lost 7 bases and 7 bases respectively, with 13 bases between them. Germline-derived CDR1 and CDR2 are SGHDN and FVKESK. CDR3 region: CASTPTSGGYTF. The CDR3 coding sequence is TGTGCCAGCACCCCCACCTCGGGTGGCTACACCTTC.

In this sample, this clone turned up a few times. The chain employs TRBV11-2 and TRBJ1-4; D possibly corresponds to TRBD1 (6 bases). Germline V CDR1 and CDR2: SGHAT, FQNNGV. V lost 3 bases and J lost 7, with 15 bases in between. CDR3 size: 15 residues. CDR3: CASSFVGGRGEKLFF. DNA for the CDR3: TGTGCCAGCAGCTTTGTCGGCGGCAGGGGTGAAAAACTGTTTTTT. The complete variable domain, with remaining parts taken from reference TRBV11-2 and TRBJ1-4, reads EAGVAQSPRYKIIEKRQSVAFWCNPISGHATLYWYQQILGQGPKLLIQFQNNGVVDDSQLPKDRFSAERLKGVDSTLKIQPAKLEDSAVYLCASSFVGGRGEKLFFGSGTQLSVL.

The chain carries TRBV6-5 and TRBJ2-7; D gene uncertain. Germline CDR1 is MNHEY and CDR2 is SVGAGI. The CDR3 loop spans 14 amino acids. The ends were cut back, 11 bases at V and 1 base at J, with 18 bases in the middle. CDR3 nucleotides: TGTGCCGTATCTATCCACCCCTCGTCCTACGAGCAGTACTTC. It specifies CAVSIHPSSYEQYF.

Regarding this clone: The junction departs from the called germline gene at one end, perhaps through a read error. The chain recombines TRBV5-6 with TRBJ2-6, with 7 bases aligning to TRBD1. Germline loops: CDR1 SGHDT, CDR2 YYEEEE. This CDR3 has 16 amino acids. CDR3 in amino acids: CASSWDSLSGTNVLTF. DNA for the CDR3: TGTGCCAGCAGCTGGGACAGTCTCTCTGGGACCAACGTCCTGACTTTC.

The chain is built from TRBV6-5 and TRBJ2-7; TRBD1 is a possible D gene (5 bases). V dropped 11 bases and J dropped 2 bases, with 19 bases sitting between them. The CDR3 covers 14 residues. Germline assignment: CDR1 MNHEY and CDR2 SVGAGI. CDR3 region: CASAQTAGAYEQYF. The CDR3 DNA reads TGTGCCTCGGCACAGACAGCCGGTGCCTACGAGCAGTACTTC.

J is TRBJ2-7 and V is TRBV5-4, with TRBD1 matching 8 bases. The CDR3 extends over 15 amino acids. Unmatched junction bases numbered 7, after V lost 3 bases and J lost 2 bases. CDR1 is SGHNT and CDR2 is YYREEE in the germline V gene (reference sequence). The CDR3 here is CASSSQGAATYEQYF. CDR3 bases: TGTGCCAGCAGCTCCCAGGGGGCAGCCACCTACGAGCAGTACTTC.